This is a list of T cell receptor beta chains from one sample in a study of cytomegalovirus exposure and HLA in healthy donors. The repertoire was sequenced with immunoSEQ multiplex PCR; TCRdb's copy has only in-frame clones and lacks some. The sample includes approximately 200,000 clones, about 69% seen only once; the top ten take about 4.6%. Sequenced sample: PBMCs. The source of these receptors is a man aged 25-40 years in good health and CMV-seropositive. Each CDR3 is given with its conserved first and last residue. The D gene is left open where the match is weak. Not all rows give a size; the values are once, few, many and, for expanded clones, a class.

size | J | V | D | CDR3 | DNA
- | TRBJ2-5 | TRBV9 | TRBD2 | CASSVGAAGLLQETQYF | TGTGCCAGCAGCGTAGGTGCAGCGGGATTACTCCAAGAGACCCAGTACTTC
once | TRBJ2-1 | TRBV13 | TRBD2 | CASSSPGLAGERRSYNEQFF | TGTGCCAGCAGCTCCCCTGGACTAGCGGGAGAGCGAAGGTCCTACAATGAGCAGTTCTTC
- | TRBJ2-3 | TRBV29-1 | - | CSVETQAPDTQYF | TGCAGCGTTGAAACCCAGGCACCAGATACGCAGTATTTT
once | TRBJ2-2 | TRBV9 | TRBD2 | CASSVALSGGFNTGELFF | TGTGCCAGCAGCGTAGCCCTTAGCGGGGGTTTCAACACCGGGGAGCTGTTTTTT
- | TRBJ2-5 | TRBV4-3 | TRBD2 | CASSQGTGLAYQETQYF | TGCGCCAGCAGCCAAGGAACGGGACTAGCGTACCAAGAGACCCAGTACTTC
- | TRBJ1-5 | TRBV29-1 | - | CSVTLEGGGQPQHF | TGCAGCGTTACCCTAGAGGGGGGGGGTCAGCCCCAGCATTTT
once | TRBJ1-1 | TRBV6-5 | TRBD1 | CATLSGTGFYTEAFF | TGTGCCACCCTTTCCGGGACAGGGTTTTATACTGAAGCTTTCTTT
- | TRBJ1-1 | TRBV19 | TRBD1 | CASRQGIWNTEAFF | TGTGCCAGCCGACAGGGTATTTGGAACACTGAAGCTTTCTTT
once | TRBJ2-1 | TRBV5-6 | TRBD2 | CASSPWRGEQFF | TGTGCCAGCAGCCCCTGGCGGGGGGAGCAGTTCTTC
- | TRBJ2-2 | TRBV18 | - | CASSPGTSNTGELFF | TGTGCCAGCTCGCCCGGGACATCGAACACCGGGGAGCTGTTTTTT
- | TRBJ1-1 | TRBV7-3 | - | CASSLGAHTEAFF | TGTGCCAGCAGCTTAGGGGCCCACACTGAAGCTTTCTTT
- | TRBJ1-5 | TRBV9 | - | CASARGTNQPQHF | TGTGCCAGCGCGCGGGGCACGAATCAGCCCCAGCATTTT
- | TRBJ2-7 | TRBV7-6 | - | CASSLLPRAKTRGEQYF | TGTGCCAGCAGCTTACTCCCCAGGGCCAAGACTAGAGGCGAGCAGTACTTC
- | TRBJ1-2 | TRBV7-8 | - | CASSLAVVVGAGYTF | TGTGCCAGCAGCTTAGCGGTCGTCGTAGGGGCTGGCTACACCTTC
- | TRBJ1-4 | TRBV28 | TRBD1 | CASRRQGRSNEKLFF | TGTGCCAGCAGGCGACAGGGCCGGTCTAATGAAAAACTGTTTTTT
- | TRBJ2-7 | TRBV10-3 | - | CAISDWGKSSYEQYF | TGTGCCATCAGTGATTGGGGCAAAAGCTCCTACGAGCAGTACTTC
- | TRBJ1-5 | TRBV5-1 | - | CASSLGGSANQPQHF | TGCGCCAGCAGCTTGGGAGGGTCGGCAAATCAGCCCCAGCATTTT
- | TRBJ2-7 | TRBV6-5 | - | CASSYGAYSYEQYF | TGTGCCAGCAGTTACGGGGCGTACTCCTACGAGCAGTACTTC
- | TRBJ2-5 | TRBV5-1 | TRBD1 | CASSLDRVETQYF | TGCGCCAGCAGCTTAGACAGGGTTGAGACCCAGTACTTC
- | TRBJ1-1 | TRBV4-2 | - | CASSQEKRTITGLAFF | TGTGCCAGCAGCCAAGAAAAACGTACTATTACAGGGTTAGCTTTCTTT
- | TRBJ2-7 | TRBV28 | TRBD2 | CASRPGASGRGEQYF | TGTGCCTCCCGGCCCGGGGCTAGCGGGAGAGGCGAGCAGTACTTC
- | TRBJ1-2 | TRBV5-1 | - | CASSLTSRGSGYTF | TGCGCCAGCAGCTTGACGTCGCGGGGATCTGGCTACACCTTC
- | TRBJ2-5 | TRBV19 | - | CASSWGLQETQYF | TGTGCCAGTAGTTGGGGACTTCAAGAGACCCAGTACTTC
- | TRBJ1-6 | TRBV29-1 | - | CSVETGTGSPLHF | TGCAGCGTGGAAACAGGGACCGGTTCACCCCTCCACTTT
- | TRBJ1-2 | TRBV6-5 | TRBD1 | CASSQDRVDYGYTF | TGTGCCAGCAGTCAGGACAGGGTCGACTATGGCTACACCTTC
- | TRBJ2-3 | TRBV9 | TRBD2 | CASSQGTSGHLDTQYF | TGTGCCAGCAGCCAAGGGACTAGCGGGCATTTAGATACGCAGTATTTT
- | TRBJ1-2 | TRBV4-3 | TRBD1 | CASSQGTGDFGYTF | TGCGCCAGCAGCCAGGGAACAGGGGATTTTGGCTACACCTTC
- | TRBJ2-3 | TRBV2 | - | CASDRPHGPSSTDTQYF | TGTGCCAGCGATCGTCCCCATGGGCCCTCTAGCACAGATACGCAGTATTTT
- | TRBJ2-6 | TRBV15 | - | CATSGHDSGANVLTF | TGTGCCACCAGCGGCCATGACTCTGGGGCCAACGTCCTGACTTTC
- | TRBJ1-4 | TRBV5-6 | - | CASSWGPQALTNEKLFF | TGTGCCAGCAGCTGGGGCCCCCAGGCCCTAACTAATGAAAAACTGTTTTTT
- | TRBJ1-5 | TRBV7-6 | TRBD1 | CASSKGQENQPQHF | TGTGCCAGCAGCAAGGGACAGGAGAATCAGCCCCAGCATTTT
few | TRBJ1-2 | TRBV4-1 | TRBD1 | CASSNTGGVGYTF | TGCGCCAGCAGCAATACAGGGGGAGTTGGCTACACCTTC
- | TRBJ2-3 | TRBV5-8 | - | CASSSVTSNTDTQYF | TGTGCCAGCAGCTCCGTTACTAGCAACACAGATACGCAGTATTTT
- | TRBJ2-5 | TRBV18 | TRBD2 | CASSRGGSQETQYF | TGTGCCAGCTCACGTGGCGGGAGCCAAGAGACCCAGTACTTC
once | TRBJ2-7 | TRBV4-3 | - | CASSQDRPGGNEQYF | TGCGCCAGCAGCCAAGATCGCCCGGGCGGGAACGAGCAGTACTTC
few | TRBJ2-5 | TRBV5-1 | TRBD1 | CASSLEQGARETQYF | TGCGCCAGCAGCTTGGAGCAGGGGGCGCGGGAGACCCAGTACTTC
few | TRBJ2-1 | TRBV4-1 | - | CASSQPRGDRDNEQFF | TGCGCCAGCAGCCAGCCCAGGGGTGACCGGGACAATGAGCAGTTCTTC
- | TRBJ2-2 | TRBV15 | - | CATSSRDSWRGGELFF | TGTGCCACCAGCAGCCGGGACTCCTGGAGAGGGGGGGAGCTGTTTTTT
- | TRBJ2-7 | TRBV10-3 | TRBD2 | CAISEYERGYEQYF | TGTGCCATCAGTGAGTACGAGCGGGGGTACGAGCAGTACTTC
few | TRBJ2-2 | TRBV7-9 | - | CASTRVGTGELFF | TGTGCCAGCACCCGGGTGGGCACCGGGGAGCTGTTTTTT
- | TRBJ1-2 | TRBV9 | - | CASSVENSNYGYTF | TGTGCCAGCAGCGTAGAAAACAGTAACTATGGCTACACCTTC
- | TRBJ2-1 | TRBV11-1 | - | CASSFWPSGSNEQFF | TGTGCCAGCAGCTTCTGGCCAAGTGGTTCCAATGAGCAGTTCTTC
- | TRBJ2-7 | TRBV5-4 | - | CASSLGLSEQYF | TGTGCCAGCAGCTTGGGACTATCCGAGCAGTACTTC
- | TRBJ2-7 | TRBV7-2 | TRBD1 | CASSLAGTGVF | TGTGCCAGCAGCTTAGCTGGGACAGGGGTCTTC